These 32 T cell receptor beta chains share one sample of origin, sequenced in a study of cytomegalovirus exposure and HLA in healthy donors. Assay used: immunoSEQ multiplex PCR; TCRdb lists only in-frame clones, some missing. The table records 130,000 to 150,000 clones, 75% to 90% of them present only once. The sequencing input was PBMCs. The receptors derive from a woman aged 18-29 years in good health and CMV-seropositive.

The rearrangement uses TRBV30 and TRBJ2-7; unclear D gene. CDR3 length: 14 residues. Deletions cut 1 base from V and 1 base from J, with 11 bases between. Germline V lookup: CDR1 GTSNPN, CDR2 SVGIG (reference sequence). CDR3 in DNA: TGTGCCTGGAGTGCTCCGCGATTATCCTACGAGCAGTACTTC. Translation: CAWSAPRLSYEQYF.

The chain is built from TRBV6-5 and TRBJ2-6, with D perhaps TRBD2 (5 bases). V was shortened by 4 bases and J by 11 bases, with 12 bases between the two germline ends. Per the germline V gene, CDR1 is MNHEY and CDR2 is SVGAGI. The CDR3 runs 13 residues. The CDR3 here is CASSSGIFDVLTF. The DNA of the CDR3 is TGTGCCAGCAGTTCCGGGATCTTTGACGTCCTGACTTTC.

CDR3 nucleotides: TGTGCCAGCAGTGAGGTCCAGCGGGGGGGATTTAATGAGCAGTTCTTC. Translating it yields CASSEVQRGGFNEQFF. The chain links TRBV2 to TRBJ2-1; 10 positions agree with TRBD2. The V gene end was trimmed by 3 bases and the J gene end by 7 bases; junction bases not matched to a gene: 9. This CDR3 has 16 amino acids. Per germline, CDR1 SNHLY and CDR2 FYNNEI. Full variable domain (rest looked up from reference TRBV2 and TRBJ2-1): EPEVTQTPSHQVTQMGQEVILRCVPISNHLYFYWYRQILGQKVEFLVSFYNNEISEKSEIFDDQFSVERPDGSNFTLKIRSTKLEDSAMYFCASSEVQRGGFNEQFFGPGTRLTVL.

The J gene is TRBJ2-7, the V gene TRBV6-5, with 9 bases fitting TRBD1. The V and J ends lost 4 bases and 3 bases, in that order; junction bases with no gene match: 7. Per germline, CDR1 MNHEY and CDR2 SVGAGI. CDR3 length: 15 residues. The CDR3 here is CASSFRTGASYEQYF. The CDR3 nucleotides are TGTGCCAGCAGTTTCAGGACAGGGGCCAGCTACGAGCAGTACTTC.

The chain couples TRBV4-3 to TRBJ2-7, with D perhaps TRBD1 (5 bases). The CDR3 length is 15 residues. Germline V gene sequence: CDR1 LGHNA, CDR2 YSLEER. Trimming removed 4 bases at V and 0 bases at J, with 13 bases between. CDR3 sequence reads: CASSLGPMSSYEQYF. DNA of the CDR3: TGCGCCAGCAGCCTGGGGCCAATGAGCTCCTACGAGCAGTACTTC.

The gene calls are TRBV18 and TRBJ2-7, with TRBD1 identical over 11 bases. The CDR3 totals 19 residues. Germline V gives CDR1 KGHSH, CDR2 LQKENI. V was clipped by 4 bases and J by 2 bases; unmatched bases: 16. The CDR3 loop is CASSQNSGTGGDRTYEQYF. In DNA, the CDR3 is TGTGCCAGCTCACAGAACTCGGGGACAGGGGGAGACCGAACCTACGAGCAGTACTTC.

This clone came up a few times. The chain couples TRBV30 to TRBJ1-6; D might be TRBD1 (6 bases). The CDR3 has 14 amino acids. Trimming left V 8 bases short and J 6 bases short, with 17 bases between. CDR1 is GTSNPN and CDR2 is SVGIG in the germline V gene (reference sequence). The CDR3 DNA reads TGTGCCGGTCAGTGGACAGTATCTAATTCACCCCTCCACTTT. Translating gives CAGQWTVSNSPLHF.

This sequence joins TRBV28 and TRBJ2-7; TRBD2 matches 7 bases. Germline V gene sequence: CDR1 MDHEN, CDR2 SYDVKM. Trimming at V came to 5 bases and at J to 3 bases, leaving 1 base not matched to a gene. There are 12 residues in the CDR3. CDR3 loop: CASSGGGYEQYF. The CDR3 coding sequence is TGTGCCAGCAGTGGGGGGGGCTACGAGCAGTACTTC.

This clone was observed a single time. No DNA is shown, since the ends of the CDR3 on it are uncertain; the CDR3 is the one TCRdb lists. The rearrangement uses TRBV21-1 and TRBJ1-3; the table calls TRBD1, which could not be checked here. TRBV21-1 is annotated as a pseudogene. 19 amino acids form the CDR3, both terminal residues included. CDR3 in amino acids: CASSTKRPGQVGSGNTIYF.

The J gene is TRBJ1-3, the V gene TRBV15, with unresolved D. The V end lost 0 bases, the J end lost 4 bases, and 10 bases lay between the germline ends. Germline V gene lookup returns CDR1 LNHNV and CDR2 YYDKDF (reference sequence). The CDR3 is 15 amino acids. The CDR3 here is CATSRDQTGGNTIYF. CDR3 DNA: TGTGCCACCAGCAGAGACCAAACGGGAGGAAACACCATATATTTT.

The chain combines TRBV7-2 with TRBJ2-1, with a tentative D call TRBD2 (6 bases). V was shortened by 5 bases and J by 4 bases, with 15 bases between the two germline ends. CDR1 and CDR2 (germline): SGHTA, FQGNSA. This CDR3 spans 15 amino acids. CDR3 amino acids: CASSVSGLLYNEQFF. The CDR3 DNA reads TGTGCCAGCAGCGTCTCGGGACTCCTATACAATGAGCAGTTCTTC.

V is TRBV19 and J is TRBJ1-2; the match to TRBD1 covers 9 bases. The J segment lost 8 bases and the V segment lost 3 bases, leaving 10 bases of the junction unmatched. CDR1 LNHDA and CDR2 SQIVND come from the germline V gene (reference sequence). The CDR3 has 15 amino acids. The CDR3 loop reads CASSIGGQGYRGYTF. As DNA, the CDR3 is TGTGCCAGTAGTATCGGGGGACAGGGATACCGAGGCTACACCTTC.

V gene TRBV19 combines with J gene TRBJ1-5; D might be TRBD1 (5 bases). V shed 4 bases and J shed 0 bases, with 7 bases lying between them. CDR3 length: 14 amino acids. From germline, CDR1 is LNHDA and CDR2 SQIVND (reference sequence). This chain's CDR3 is CASSKGYSNQPQHF. DNA for the CDR3: TGTGCCAGTAGTAAGGGGTATAGCAATCAGCCCCAGCATTTT.

The chain couples TRBV14 to TRBJ2-7, with 12 bases lining up with TRBD1. Germline CDR1 is SGHDN and CDR2 is FVKESK. This CDR3 spans 15 amino acids. J lost 3 bases, V lost 4 bases, and 4 bases had no gene match. The CDR3 DNA reads TGTGCCAGCAGCCTGGGGACAGGGGGCTTCTACGAGCAGTACTTC. Protein sequence: CASSLGTGGFYEQYF.

The rearrangement joins TRBV6-4 to TRBJ2-3, with D possibly matching TRBD2 (5 bases). The CDR3 covers 15 residues. CDR1 MRHNA and CDR2 SNTAGT come from the germline V gene. V was pared by 6 bases and J by 2 bases, with 15 bases between. For the CDR3, the DNA is TGTGCCAGCAGCCCAGGACTCACAATCACAGATACGCAGTATTTT. It yields the protein CASSPGLTITDTQYF.

To note about this clone: The sample has other DNA sequences that encode this CDR3 too. The CDR3 DNA is TGTGCCAGCAGCGTAGCGGGCACCGGGGAGCTGTTTTTT. Protein: CASSVAGTGELFF. V and J are TRBV9 and TRBJ2-2; D uncertain. With 0 bases removed from V and 4 bases from J, the gap between germline ends came to 4 bases. Per germline, CDR1 SGDLS and CDR2 YYNGEE. The CDR3 covers 13 residues.

V is TRBV5-1 and J is TRBJ2-7, with 9 nucleotides matching TRBD1. V was clipped by 3 bases and J by 3 bases; unmatched bases: 1. This CDR3 has 13 amino acids. CDR1 SGHRS and CDR2 YFSETQ come from the germline V gene. CDR3 protein: CASSWDRVYEQYF. CDR3 DNA: TGCGCCAGCAGCTGGGACAGGGTCTACGAGCAGTACTTC.

This sequence joins TRBV28 and TRBJ1-5; the match to TRBD1 covers 7 bases. Looked up from germline, CDR1 is MDHEN and CDR2 is SYDVKM. The CDR3 loop spans 13 amino acids. J lost 2 bases, V lost 8 bases, and 3 bases had no gene match. CDR3 region: CASDDRGNQPQHF. DNA for the CDR3: TGTGCCAGCGATGACAGGGGCAATCAGCCCCAGCATTTT.

This clone appeared a few times. The chain uses TRBV10-3 and TRBJ1-2; a weak D match, TRBD1 (6 bases). CDR1 and CDR2 (germline): ENHRY, SYGVKD. CDR3 length equals 14 residues. V lost 3 bases and J lost 2, with 10 bases in between. The CDR3 sequence is CAISDSRGNYGYTF. In DNA, the CDR3 is TGTGCCATCAGTGACTCGAGGGGGAACTATGGCTACACCTTC.

The CDR3 loop is CASSPGLDPNTQYF. The CDR3 region has the DNA TGTGCCAGCAGTCCGGGACTAGATCCGAATACGCAGTATTTT. The chain couples TRBV27 to TRBJ2-3; 8 bases are shared with TRBD2. CDR1 and CDR2 (germline): MNHEY, SMNVEV (reference sequence). This CDR3 is 14 amino acids long. Trimming removed 5 bases from V and 7 bases from J; junction bases left unmatched: 8.

The chain carries TRBV9 and TRBJ1-2, with D possibly TRBD1 on 6 matching bases. V lost 4 bases, J lost 2 bases, and 9 bases lay in between. CDR1 is SGDLS, CDR2 YYNGEE, per germline. The CDR3 loop spans 13 amino acids. CDR3 sequence reads: CASSQGLNYGYTF. CDR3 DNA sequence: TGTGCCAGCAGCCAGGGGCTCAACTATGGCTACACCTTC.

The chain combines TRBV21-1 with TRBJ1-5. TRBV21-1 counts as a pseudogene. The CDR3 spans 15 residues. The DNA for the CDR3 is TGTGCCAGCAGCAAAGAGGGCGGGTTTAATCAGCCCCAGCATTTT. Translating gives CASSKEGGFNQPQHF.

In this sample, this clone turned up once. V is TRBV30 and J is TRBJ2-3; 10 bases agree with TRBD2. Germline trimming cut 2 bases from V and 3 bases from J; bases unmatched to any gene: 14. The germline gives CDR1 GTSNPN, CDR2 SVGIG (reference sequence). The CDR3 extends over 18 amino acids. CDR3 in amino acids: CAWSSKRGGRGVTDTQYF. CDR3 coding DNA: TGTGCCTGGAGTAGTAAGCGGGGGGGCCGAGGGGTGACAGATACGCAGTATTTT.

V usage is TRBV7-3 and J usage is TRBJ2-7; 8 bases line up with TRBD2. This CDR3 is 15 amino acids long. V was pared by 1 base and J by 2 bases, with 4 bases of the junction left unmatched. The V gene's germline CDR1 is SGHTA and CDR2 FQGTGA. The CDR3 region is CASSLSGGPPYEQYF. The CDR3 DNA reads as TGTGCCAGCAGCTTAAGCGGGGGGCCTCCCTACGAGCAGTACTTC.

The chain has TRBV28 and TRBJ2-3, with 10 bases aligning to TRBD2. The V segment lost 1 base and the J segment 2 bases; nucleotides outside the gene matches: 3. There are 16 residues in the CDR3. Germline V gene lookup returns CDR1 MDHEN and CDR2 SYDVKM. The CDR3 reads CASSLSLAGFTDTQYF. In DNA, the CDR3 is TGTGCCAGCAGTTTATCACTAGCGGGGTTCACAGATACGCAGTATTTT. Using reference TRBV28 and TRBJ2-3 for the parts outside the CDR3, the full variable domain is DVKVTQSSRYLVKRTGEKVFLECVQDMDHENMFWYRQDPGLGLRLIYFSYDVKMKEKGDIPEGYSVSREKKERFSLILESASTNQTSMYLCASSLSLAGFTDTQYFGPGTRLTVL.

The chain combines TRBV6-5 with TRBJ2-7, with a possible D match to TRBD1 (6 bases). The V end was cut by 0 bases, the J end by 4 bases, with 13 bases between. The CDR3 runs 15 residues. Germline lookup yields CDR1 MNHEY and CDR2 SVGAGI. This CDR3 is CASSYSVGQQYEQYF. DNA for the CDR3: TGTGCCAGCAGTTACTCGGTCGGACAGCAATACGAGCAGTACTTC.

This CDR3 is CASSPSIGDYGYTF. DNA for the CDR3: TGTGCCAGCAGCCCAAGCATAGGGGATTATGGCTACACCTTC. The genes are TRBV7-8 and TRBJ1-2; D is possibly TRBD1 (5 bases). Germline CDR1 is SGHVS and CDR2 is FQNEAQ. The CDR3 spans 14 residues. Trimming stripped 5 bases from V and 5 bases from J, with 15 bases between.

The chain is built from TRBV19 and TRBJ1-2, with a possible D match to TRBD1 (5 bases). The CDR3 has 19 residues. Germline loops: CDR1 LNHDA, CDR2 SQIVND (reference sequence). The germline V and J ends were trimmed by 9 bases and 1 base, with 30 bases remaining between them. The CDR3 bases are TGTGCCAGCCATAACCTCCCCACCCGCACAGGAATTTTTAACTATGGCTACACCTTC. It yields the protein CASHNLPTRTGIFNYGYTF.

This clone showed up just once. The chain has TRBV28 and TRBJ1-2; 8 bases are shared with TRBD1. The CDR3 length is 15 residues. The trim removed 3 bases at V and 4 bases at J, leaving 7 bases unmatched. From germline, CDR1 is MDHEN and CDR2 SYDVKM. CDR3 coding DNA: TGTGCCAGCAGTTTTCCCCAGGGGGCCGGCTATGGCTACACCTTC. Translating gives CASSFPQGAGYGYTF.

This chain connects TRBV27 to TRBJ1-2; D is possibly TRBD1 (5 bases). V gave up 0 bases and J gave up 7 bases, with 9 bases separating them. CDR1 MNHEY and CDR2 SMNVEV come from the germline V gene (reference sequence). This CDR3 has 13 residues. CDR3 in amino acids: CASSLSGGGGYTF. The CDR3, as DNA: TGTGCCAGCAGTTTATCGGGCGGGGGTGGCTACACCTTC.

The V and J genes are TRBV13 and TRBJ1-1; D gene unclear. CDR1 PRHDT and CDR2 FYEKMQ come from the germline V gene (reference sequence). This CDR3 region has 13 residues. Trimming removed 7 bases from V and 0 bases from J, with 9 bases in between. The CDR3 reads CASTEGLNTEAFF. As DNA, the CDR3 is TGTGCCAGCACGGAGGGTCTGAACACTGAAGCTTTCTTT.

The V gene is TRBV6-1, the J gene TRBJ1-1; 9 bases agree with TRBD1. The germline V gene has CDR1 MNHNS and CDR2 SASEGT. Trimming at V came to 6 bases and at J to 10 bases, leaving 12 bases not matched to a gene. The CDR3 has 14 residues. In DNA, the CDR3 is TGTGCCAGCAGGGGGGACCCCGGGACAGGGACAGCTTTCTTT. It translates to CASRGDPGTGTAFF.